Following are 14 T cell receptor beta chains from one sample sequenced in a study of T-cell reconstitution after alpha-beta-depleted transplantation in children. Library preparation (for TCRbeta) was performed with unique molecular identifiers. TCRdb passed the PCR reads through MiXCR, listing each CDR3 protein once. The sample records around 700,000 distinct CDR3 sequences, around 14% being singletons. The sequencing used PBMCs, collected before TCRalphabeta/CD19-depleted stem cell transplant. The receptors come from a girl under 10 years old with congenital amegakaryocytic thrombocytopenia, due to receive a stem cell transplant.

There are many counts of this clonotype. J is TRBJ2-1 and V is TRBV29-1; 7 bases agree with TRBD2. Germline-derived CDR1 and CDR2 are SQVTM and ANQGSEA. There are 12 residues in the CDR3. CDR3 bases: TGCTCTGATGCGGGAGACACCAATGAGCAGTTCTTC. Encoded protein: CSDAGDTNEQFF.

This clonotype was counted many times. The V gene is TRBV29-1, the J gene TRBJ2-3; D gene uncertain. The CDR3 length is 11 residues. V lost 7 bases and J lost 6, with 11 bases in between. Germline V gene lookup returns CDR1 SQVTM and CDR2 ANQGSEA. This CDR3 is CSASMTDTQYF. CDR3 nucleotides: TGCAGCGCCTCAATGACGGATACGCAGTATTTT.

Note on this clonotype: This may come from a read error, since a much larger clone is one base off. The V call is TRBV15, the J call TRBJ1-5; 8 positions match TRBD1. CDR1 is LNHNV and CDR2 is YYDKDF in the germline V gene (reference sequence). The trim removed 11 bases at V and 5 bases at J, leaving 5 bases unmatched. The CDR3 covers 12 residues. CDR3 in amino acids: CASKTGDQPQHF. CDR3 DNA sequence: TGTGCCTCAAAGACAGGGGATCAGCCCCAGCATTTT. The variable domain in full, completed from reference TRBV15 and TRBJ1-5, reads DAMVIQNPRYQVTQFGKPVTLSCSQTLNHNVMYWYQQKSSQAPKLLFHYYDKDFNNEADTPDNFQSRRPNTSFCFLDIRSPGLGDTAMYLCASKTGDQPQHFGDGTRLSIL.

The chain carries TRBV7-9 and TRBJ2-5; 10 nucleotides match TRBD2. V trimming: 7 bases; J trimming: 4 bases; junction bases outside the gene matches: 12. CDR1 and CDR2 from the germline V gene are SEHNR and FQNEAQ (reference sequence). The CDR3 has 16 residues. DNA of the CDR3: TGTGCCAGCAACAAATATAGCGGGAGGCGAACAGAGACCCAGTACTTC. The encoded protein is CASNKYSGRRTETQYF.

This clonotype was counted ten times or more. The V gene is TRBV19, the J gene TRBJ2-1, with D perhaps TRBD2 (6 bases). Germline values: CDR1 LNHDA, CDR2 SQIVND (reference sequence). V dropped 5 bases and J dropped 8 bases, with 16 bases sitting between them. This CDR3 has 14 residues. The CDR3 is CASSVTGTFDEQFF. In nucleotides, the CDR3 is TGTGCCAGTAGTGTCACCGGGACTTTCGATGAGCAGTTCTTC.

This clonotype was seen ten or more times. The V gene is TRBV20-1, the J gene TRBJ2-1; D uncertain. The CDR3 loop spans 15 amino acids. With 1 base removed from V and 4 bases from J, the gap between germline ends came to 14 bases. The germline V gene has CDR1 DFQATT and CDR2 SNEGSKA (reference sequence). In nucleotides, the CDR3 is TGCAGTGCTAGAGGGGTTGGTTCCGCATACAATGAGCAGTTCTTC. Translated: CSARGVGSAYNEQFF.

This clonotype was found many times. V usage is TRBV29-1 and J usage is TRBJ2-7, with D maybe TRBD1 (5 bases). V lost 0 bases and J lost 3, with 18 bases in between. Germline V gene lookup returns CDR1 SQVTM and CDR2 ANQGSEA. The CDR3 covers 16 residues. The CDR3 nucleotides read TGCAGCGTTGAAGATCAAGTGTCAGGGAACGACTACGAGCAGTACTTC. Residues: CSVEDQVSGNDYEQYF.

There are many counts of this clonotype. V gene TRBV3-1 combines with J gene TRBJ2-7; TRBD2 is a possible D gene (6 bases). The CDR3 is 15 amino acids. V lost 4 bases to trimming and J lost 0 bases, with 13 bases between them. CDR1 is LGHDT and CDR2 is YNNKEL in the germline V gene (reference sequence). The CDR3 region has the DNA TGTGCCAGCAGCCTCGGGGACTTCAGCTCCTACGAGCAGTACTTC. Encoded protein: CASSLGDFSSYEQYF.

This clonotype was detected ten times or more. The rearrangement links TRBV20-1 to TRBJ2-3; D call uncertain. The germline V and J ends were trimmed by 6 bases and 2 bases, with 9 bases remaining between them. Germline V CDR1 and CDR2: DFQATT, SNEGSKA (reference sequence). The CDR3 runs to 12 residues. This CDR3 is CSATGITDTQYF. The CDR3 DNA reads TGCAGTGCCACCGGTATCACAGATACGCAGTATTTT.

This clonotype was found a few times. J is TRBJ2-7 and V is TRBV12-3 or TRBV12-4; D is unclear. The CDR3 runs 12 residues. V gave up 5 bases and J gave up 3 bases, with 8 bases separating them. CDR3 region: CASSRRYYEQYF. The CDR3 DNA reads TGTGCCAGCAGTCGCCGATACTACGAGCAGTACTTC.

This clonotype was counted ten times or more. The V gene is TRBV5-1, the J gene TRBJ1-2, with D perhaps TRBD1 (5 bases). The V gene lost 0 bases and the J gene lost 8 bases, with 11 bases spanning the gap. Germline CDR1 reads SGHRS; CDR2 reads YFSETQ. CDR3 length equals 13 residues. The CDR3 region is CASSLEGESGYTF. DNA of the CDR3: TGCGCCAGCAGCTTGGAAGGGGAAAGCGGCTACACCTTC.

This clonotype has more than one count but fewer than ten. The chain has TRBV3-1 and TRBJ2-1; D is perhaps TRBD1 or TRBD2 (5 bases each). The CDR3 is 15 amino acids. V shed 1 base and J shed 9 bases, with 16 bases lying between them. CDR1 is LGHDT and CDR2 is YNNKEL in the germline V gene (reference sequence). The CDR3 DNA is TGTGCCAGCAGCCAAGGCTCTATCTCGAGGGGTGAGCAGTTCTTC. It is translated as CASSQGSISRGEQFF.

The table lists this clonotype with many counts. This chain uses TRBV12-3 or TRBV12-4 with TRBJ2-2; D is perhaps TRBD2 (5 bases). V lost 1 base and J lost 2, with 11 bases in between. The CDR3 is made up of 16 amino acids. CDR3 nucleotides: TGTGCCAGCAGTTTAGTACTTGGGAGAAACACCGGGGAGCTGTTTTTT. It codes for CASSLVLGRNTGELFF.

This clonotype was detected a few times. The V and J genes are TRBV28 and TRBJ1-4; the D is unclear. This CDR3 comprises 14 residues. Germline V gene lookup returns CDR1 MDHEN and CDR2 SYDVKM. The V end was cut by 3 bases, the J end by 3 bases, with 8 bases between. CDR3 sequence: CASSFFRANEKLFF. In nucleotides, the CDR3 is TGTGCCAGCAGTTTCTTCAGAGCTAATGAAAAACTGTTTTTT.